The 11 T cell receptor beta chains below all came from one sample that was sequenced in a study of response to subunit inactivated influenza vaccine. TCRdb re-called the RT-PCR reads with MiXCR, one entry per CDR3 protein. The sample contains over 300,000 distinct CDR3 sequences, roughly a fifth of which appear only once. This specimen was PBMCs from blood, taken 21 months after vaccination. The receptors shown here come from a man between 45 and 75 years old who received an inactivated influenza vaccine.

This clonotype was seen a handful of times. The J gene is TRBJ1-1, the V gene TRBV2; 9 positions match TRBD1. Germline loops: CDR1 SNHLY, CDR2 FYNNEI. Trimming at V came to 6 bases and at J to 7 bases, leaving 9 bases not matched to a gene. The CDR3 has 14 residues. CDR3 residues: CASRLQGAFGEAFF. The DNA of the CDR3 is TGTGCCAGCAGGCTACAGGGGGCCTTTGGTGAAGCTTTCTTT.

The rearrangement joins TRBV4-2 to TRBJ1-1; D gene uncertain. There are 13 residues in the CDR3. Per the germline V gene, CDR1 is LGHNA and CDR2 is YNFKEQ. Trimming shortened V by 1 base and J by 4 bases, and 7 bases separated the two germline ends. For the CDR3, the DNA is TGTGCCAGCAGCCAAGTACCAATCACTGAAGCTTTCTTT. Translation: CASSQVPITEAFF.

J is TRBJ2-1 and V is TRBV27; the D is unclear. This CDR3 region has 15 residues. The V gene's germline CDR1 is MNHEY and CDR2 SMNVEV (reference sequence). V lost 0 bases and J lost 8, with 14 bases in between. CDR3 coding DNA: TGTGCCAGCAGTTTATCTCCAGCCTATGGCGATGAGCAGTTCTTC. Translation gives CASSLSPAYGDEQFF.

This clonotype was detected only a few times. J is TRBJ1-2 and V is TRBV10-3; TRBD1 is a possible D gene (5 bases). The CDR3 is 18 residues long. Germline V gives CDR1 ENHRY, CDR2 SYGVKD. Trimming stripped 5 bases from V and 7 bases from J, with 29 bases between. The CDR3 protein is CAISSRARAKDGPFGYTF. CDR3 DNA: TGTGCCATCAGTTCACGGGCCAGGGCCAAGGATGGCCCATTTGGCTACACCTTC.

The chain combines TRBV18 with TRBJ2-3; 13 nucleotides match TRBD2. The V and J ends lost 1 base and 6 bases, in that order; junction bases with no gene match: 7. This CDR3 has 17 amino acids. CDR1 and CDR2 from the germline V gene are KGHSH and LQKENI. This CDR3 is CASSPQRTSGSGDTQYF. The DNA of the CDR3 is TGTGCCAGCTCACCACAACGGACTAGCGGGAGTGGGGATACGCAGTATTTT.

This sequence joins TRBV18 and TRBJ2-3; no reliable D call. The CDR3 loop spans 12 amino acids. The V and J ends lost 4 bases and 3 bases respectively, with 5 bases between them. Germline CDR1 KGHSH, CDR2 LQKENI. In nucleotides, the CDR3 is TGTGCCAGCTCACGGGAAACAGATACGCAGTATTTT. It translates to CASSRETDTQYF.

This clonotype showed up just a few times. This chain links TRBV4-3 with TRBJ2-3; possible D gene TRBD1, 5 bases. This CDR3 has 16 amino acids. CDR1 is LGHNA, CDR2 YSLEER, per germline. The V and J ends lost 0 bases and 2 bases respectively, with 12 bases between them. The CDR3 loop is CASSQDGRGNTDTQYF. The CDR3 DNA follows: TGCGCCAGCAGCCAAGATGGAAGGGGCAACACAGATACGCAGTATTTT.

The rearrangement uses TRBV5-6 and TRBJ2-7; D is perhaps TRBD1 or TRBD2 (5 bases each). The CDR3 contains 14 residues. V dropped 4 bases and J dropped 4 bases, with 15 bases sitting between them. The germline V gene has CDR1 SGHDT and CDR2 YYEEEE. In nucleotides, the CDR3 is TGTGCCAGCAGCGCTGACGGGACGACGTACGAGCAGTACTTC. It translates to CASSADGTTYEQYF. Combining the CDR3 with reference TRBV5-6 and TRBJ2-7 gives the whole variable domain DAGVTQSPTHLIKTRGQQVTLRCSPKSGHDTVSWYQQALGQGPQFIFQYYEEEERQRGNFPDRFSGHQFPNYSSELNVNALLLGDSALYLCASSADGTTYEQYFGPGTRLTVT.

On this clonotype: A much larger clone differs from this one at a single base, so this may be a read error. The V call is TRBV7-4, the J call TRBJ1-1, with a tentative D call TRBD1 (5 bases). Germline V gene lookup returns CDR1 SGHVT and CDR2 SQSDAQ. With 10 bases removed from V and 1 base from J, the gap between germline ends came to 28 bases. This CDR3 has 18 amino acids. Written as DNA, the CDR3 is TGTGCCATCAGTTTAAAAGAGATATGGGGCCCGCAGAACACTGAAGCTTTCTTT. Translation gives CAISLKEIWGPQNTEAFF.

The rearrangement uses TRBV12-3 or TRBV12-4 and TRBJ2-1; 8 bases line up with TRBD1. The CDR3 runs 13 residues. J gave up 6 bases and V 6 bases, and 4 bases lay outside the gene matches. CDR3 DNA: TGTGCCAGCAGACCGACAGGGGTCAATGAGCAGTTCTTC. It codes for CASRPTGVNEQFF.

This clonotype was counted a few times. This chain joins TRBV29-1 and TRBJ1-3, with TRBD1 matching over 7 bases. This CDR3 is built from 12 residues. Germline V gene lookup returns CDR1 SQVTM and CDR2 ANQGSEA. J was trimmed by 6 bases and V by 4 bases; bases with no gene match: 3. CDR3 nucleotides: TGCAGCGTTGGGGACAGAGTAAACACCATATATTTT. Protein sequence: CSVGDRVNTIYF.